This is a list of T cell receptor beta chains from one sample in a study of CD8+ T cells in alopecia areata. Measured with immunoSEQ multiplex PCR; TCRdb has only the in-frame clones, and not every one. The sample includes over 90,000 clones, just over 85% of them seen just once. Material: CD8+ T cells sorted from blood, obtained between weeks 30 and 35, from a patient treated with tofacitinib. The receptor source for this set is a human donor with alopecia areata. Each CDR3 is given with its conserved first and last residue. The order of the fields is D gene, clone size, V gene, J gene, CDR3 protein, CDR3 DNA. The D gene is left open where the match is weak. A clone size is listed for some rows: how often the clone was seen (once, few, many), or a class if it is expanded.

d_gene: -
abundance: -
v_gene: TRBV7-9
j_gene: TRBJ2-7
CDR3aa: CASSSKQGGDEQYF
CDR3nt: TGTGCCAGCAGCTCGAAACAGGGAGGCGACGAGCAGTACTTC

d_gene: TRBD1
abundance: -
v_gene: TRBV7-2
j_gene: TRBJ2-6
CDR3aa: CASSPGQVTRSGANVLTF
CDR3nt: TGTGCCAGCAGCCCGGGACAGGTTACTCGCTCTGGGGCCAACGTCCTGACTTTC

d_gene: -
abundance: -
v_gene: TRBV20-1
j_gene: TRBJ1-2
CDR3aa: CSADYGYTF
CDR3nt: TGCAGTGCAGACTATGGCTACACCTTC

d_gene: TRBD1
abundance: once
v_gene: TRBV27
j_gene: TRBJ2-5
CDR3aa: CASSKGQGSEETQYF
CDR3nt: TGTGCCAGCAGCAAGGGACAGGGCTCCGAAGAGACCCAGTACTTC

d_gene: TRBD1
abundance: once
v_gene: TRBV10-3
j_gene: TRBJ2-3
CDR3aa: CAISELGTGRGDTQYF
CDR3nt: TGTGCCATCAGTGAGTTAGGGACAGGACGGGGAGATACGCAGTATTTT

d_gene: TRBD2
abundance: -
v_gene: TRBV14
j_gene: TRBJ2-7
CDR3aa: CASSQSAGNLVSYEQYF
CDR3nt: TGTGCCAGCAGCCAGTCAGCGGGAAACCTCGTCTCCTACGAGCAGTACTTC

d_gene: -
abundance: -
v_gene: TRBV18
j_gene: TRBJ1-1
CDR3aa: CASSPPPGMESEAFF
CDR3nt: TGTGCCAGCTCACCACCGCCAGGGATGGAATCTGAAGCTTTCTTT

d_gene: -
abundance: once
v_gene: TRBV7-9
j_gene: TRBJ2-3
CDR3aa: CASSLAGYTDTQYF
CDR3nt: TGTGCCAGCAGCTTAGCAGGGTACACAGATACGCAGTATTTT

d_gene: -
abundance: -
v_gene: TRBV5-4
j_gene: TRBJ2-3
CDR3aa: CASSLLTDTQYF
CDR3nt: TGTGCCAGCAGCTTACTCACAGATACGCAGTATTTT

d_gene: -
abundance: -
v_gene: TRBV19
j_gene: TRBJ2-1
CDR3aa: CASSMGAFYNEQFF
CDR3nt: TGTGCCAGTAGTATGGGGGCCTTCTACAATGAGCAGTTCTTC

d_gene: -
abundance: -
v_gene: TRBV5-1
j_gene: TRBJ1-2
CDR3aa: CASGQGNGYTF
CDR3nt: TGCGCCTCCGGCCAGGGAAACGGCTACACCTTC

d_gene: TRBD2
abundance: -
v_gene: TRBV7-9
j_gene: TRBJ2-1
CDR3aa: CASGKTSGNEQFF
CDR3nt: TGTGCCAGCGGAAAGACTAGCGGCAATGAGCAGTTCTTC

d_gene: -
abundance: -
v_gene: TRBV6-5
j_gene: TRBJ2-1
CDR3aa: CASSYGTRSSYNEQFF
CDR3nt: TGTGCCAGCAGTTACGGGACCCGAAGCTCCTACAATGAGCAGTTCTTC

d_gene: -
abundance: -
v_gene: TRBV7-9
j_gene: TRBJ2-7
CDR3aa: CASSSSTRVSYEQYF
CDR3nt: TGTGCCAGCAGCTCCTCAACCCGGGTTTCCTACGAGCAGTACTTC

d_gene: -
abundance: few
v_gene: TRBV6-5
j_gene: TRBJ2-7
CDR3aa: CASSPGRDEQYF
CDR3nt: TGTGCCAGCAGCCCCGGGCGGGACGAGCAGTACTTC

d_gene: -
abundance: -
v_gene: TRBV6-1
j_gene: TRBJ2-7
CDR3aa: CASSEGYLIGSYEQYF
CDR3nt: TGTGCCAGCAGTGAAGGTTACCTGATAGGCTCCTACGAGCAGTACTTC

d_gene: -
abundance: -
v_gene: TRBV15
j_gene: TRBJ1-5
CDR3aa: CATSRVGRGLNQPQHF
CDR3nt: TGTGCCACCAGCAGAGTAGGCAGGGGTTTGAATCAGCCCCAGCATTTT

d_gene: TRBD2
abundance: -
v_gene: TRBV19
j_gene: TRBJ2-1
CDR3aa: CASTLAGLNEQFF
CDR3nt: TGTGCCAGTACCCTAGCGGGACTCAATGAGCAGTTCTTC

d_gene: -
abundance: -
v_gene: TRBV11-2
j_gene: TRBJ1-1
CDR3aa: CASSSDRNTEAFF
CDR3nt: TGTGCCAGCAGCTCGGACAGGAACACTGAAGCTTTCTTT

d_gene: -
abundance: -
v_gene: TRBV7-9
j_gene: TRBJ1-2
CDR3aa: CASSLTEIHGYTF
CDR3nt: TGTGCCAGCAGCCTGACAGAGATACACGGCTACACCTTC

d_gene: TRBD1
abundance: once
v_gene: TRBV6-6
j_gene: TRBJ1-1
CDR3aa: CASSLGPTGGSSAAFF
CDR3nt: TGTGCCAGCAGTTTAGGCCCGACAGGGGGCTCGAGTGCGGCTTTCTTT

d_gene: TRBD2
abundance: -
v_gene: TRBV5-1
j_gene: TRBJ2-2
CDR3aa: CASSLPRTGSTSGTGGELFF
CDR3nt: TGCGCCAGCAGCTTGCCCCGGACAGGGAGTACTAGCGGGACTGGCGGGGAGCTGTTTTTT

d_gene: -
abundance: -
v_gene: TRBV5-5
j_gene: TRBJ2-7
CDR3aa: CASSLAGSYEQYF
CDR3nt: TGTGCCAGCAGCCTAGCTGGCTCCTACGAGCAGTACTTC

d_gene: TRBD1
abundance: once
v_gene: TRBV10-1
j_gene: TRBJ2-7
CDR3aa: CASRGQDSSYEQYF
CDR3nt: TGCGCCAGCAGGGGACAGGACAGCTCCTACGAGCAGTACTTC

d_gene: TRBD1
abundance: -
v_gene: TRBV6-1
j_gene: TRBJ2-7
CDR3aa: CASSVGQGTYEQYF
CDR3nt: TGTGCCAGCAGTGTAGGACAGGGGACCTACGAGCAGTACTTC

d_gene: -
abundance: -
v_gene: TRBV25-1
j_gene: TRBJ2-7
CDR3aa: CASSESRGWAYEQYF
CDR3nt: TGTGCCAGCAGTGAATCCCGGGGTTGGGCCTACGAGCAGTACTTC

d_gene: -
abundance: -
v_gene: TRBV4-1
j_gene: TRBJ2-7
CDR3aa: CASSPPGAGTYEQYF
CDR3nt: TGCGCCAGCAGCCCACCAGGGGCGGGAACCTACGAGCAGTACTTC

d_gene: -
abundance: -
v_gene: TRBV7-9
j_gene: TRBJ2-7
CDR3aa: CASTQKGEYEQYF
CDR3nt: TGTGCCAGCACCCAGAAGGGGGAATACGAGCAGTACTTC

d_gene: TRBD2
abundance: -
v_gene: TRBV27
j_gene: TRBJ2-2
CDR3aa: CASSLSGRGGVRETGELFF
CDR3nt: TGTGCCAGCAGTTTATCGGGCCGGGGGGGCGTTCGGGAAACCGGGGAGCTGTTTTTT

d_gene: -
abundance: -
v_gene: TRBV4-1
j_gene: TRBJ2-3
CDR3aa: CASSPRTGTDTQYF
CDR3nt: TGCGCCAGCAGCCCCAGGACAGGCACAGATACGCAGTATTTT

d_gene: TRBD2
abundance: -
v_gene: TRBV2
j_gene: TRBJ2-3
CDR3aa: CASRPLAGPTDTQYF
CDR3nt: TGTGCCAGCAGGCCCCTAGCGGGCCCCACAGATACGCAGTATTTT

d_gene: -
abundance: -
v_gene: TRBV12-5
j_gene: TRBJ2-3
CDR3aa: CASDPGSIDTQYF
CDR3nt: TGTGCTAGTGATCCGGGATCGATAGATACGCAGTATTTT

d_gene: TRBD2
abundance: -
v_gene: TRBV6-5
j_gene: TRBJ2-3
CDR3aa: CASRGGLAGTDTQYF
CDR3nt: TGTGCCAGCAGGGGGGGACTAGCGGGGACAGATACGCAGTATTTT

d_gene: TRBD2
abundance: -
v_gene: TRBV9
j_gene: TRBJ2-5
CDR3aa: CASTTSGSGETQYF
CDR3nt: TGTGCCAGTACGACTAGCGGGAGTGGTGAGACCCAGTACTTC

d_gene: -
abundance: -
v_gene: TRBV30
j_gene: TRBJ1-4
CDR3aa: CAWSELNEKLFF
CDR3nt: TGTGCCTGGAGTGAGCTTAATGAAAAACTGTTTTTT

d_gene: -
abundance: -
v_gene: TRBV29-1
j_gene: TRBJ2-5
CDR3aa: CSVVGGNGGEQYF
CDR3nt: TGCAGCGTTGTAGGCGGGAATGGAGGGGAGCAGTACTTC

d_gene: TRBD2
abundance: -
v_gene: TRBV29-1
j_gene: TRBJ2-1
CDR3aa: CSVERLADYYNEQFF
CDR3nt: TGCAGCGTTGAGAGGCTAGCGGACTACTACAATGAGCAGTTCTTC

d_gene: -
abundance: -
v_gene: TRBV29-1
j_gene: TRBJ2-7
CDR3aa: CSVVLARNEQYF
CDR3nt: TGCAGCGTTGTGCTAGCAAGGAACGAGCAGTACTTC

d_gene: -
abundance: -
v_gene: TRBV5-1
j_gene: TRBJ1-1
CDR3aa: CASSFDPGSTEAFF
CDR3nt: TGCGCCAGCAGCTTTGATCCGGGGTCCACTGAAGCTTTCTTT

d_gene: TRBD2
abundance: -
v_gene: TRBV7-4
j_gene: TRBJ2-1
CDR3aa: CASSSEAGGYNEQFF
CDR3nt: TGTGCCAGCAGCTCAGAAGCGGGAGGGTATAATGAGCAGTTCTTC

d_gene: -
abundance: -
v_gene: TRBV29-1
j_gene: TRBJ2-6
CDR3aa: CSVADSGANVLTF
CDR3nt: TGCAGCGTTGCAGATTCTGGGGCCAACGTCCTGACTTTC

d_gene: TRBD1
abundance: -
v_gene: TRBV14
j_gene: TRBJ2-7
CDR3aa: CASSQIRGRVYEQYF
CDR3nt: TGTGCCAGCAGCCAGATCAGGGGGCGGGTGTACGAGCAGTACTTC

d_gene: TRBD1
abundance: -
v_gene: TRBV5-1
j_gene: TRBJ1-1
CDR3aa: CASSSGQGVTEAFF
CDR3nt: TGCGCCAGCAGCTCAGGACAGGGTGTAACTGAAGCTTTCTTT

d_gene: TRBD1
abundance: -
v_gene: TRBV4-1
j_gene: TRBJ1-5
CDR3aa: CASSPVGQFSNQPQHF
CDR3nt: TGCGCCAGCAGCCCAGTGGGACAGTTTAGCAATCAGCCCCAGCATTTT

d_gene: -
abundance: -
v_gene: TRBV4-1
j_gene: TRBJ2-1
CDR3aa: CASRTTRSSNEQFF
CDR3nt: TGCGCCAGCAGGACGACTAGGTCCTCCAATGAGCAGTTCTTC

d_gene: TRBD2
abundance: -
v_gene: TRBV6-1
j_gene: TRBJ2-1
CDR3aa: CASSEPREGYREQFF
CDR3nt: TGTGCCAGCAGTGAACCGCGGGAGGGCTATCGCGAGCAGTTCTTC

d_gene: -
abundance: -
v_gene: TRBV4-1
j_gene: TRBJ2-2
CDR3aa: CASSQDRTANTGELFF
CDR3nt: TGCGCCAGCAGCCAAGATAGGACAGCGAACACCGGGGAGCTGTTTTTT

d_gene: -
abundance: -
v_gene: TRBV25-1
j_gene: TRBJ2-3
CDR3aa: CASGIGYSTDTQYF
CDR3nt: TGTGCCAGCGGGATCGGTTATAGCACAGATACGCAGTATTTT

d_gene: -
abundance: -
v_gene: TRBV25-1
j_gene: TRBJ2-3
CDR3aa: CASPEGGLTYSTDTQYF
CDR3nt: TGTGCCAGCCCTGAAGGCGGGCTAACCTATAGCACAGATACGCAGTATTTT

d_gene: TRBD2
abundance: -
v_gene: TRBV30
j_gene: TRBJ2-7
CDR3aa: CAWSVLGGDEQYF
CDR3nt: TGTGCCTGGAGTGTACTTGGGGGGGACGAGCAGTACTTC

d_gene: -
abundance: -
v_gene: TRBV7-9
j_gene: TRBJ2-5
CDR3aa: CASSDQETQYF
CDR3nt: TGTGCCAGCAGCGACCAAGAGACCCAGTACTTC